This T cell receptor (beta chain) was sequenced during a study of OX40 agonist ivuxolimab in advanced cancers. The wider study: Patients with hepatocellular carcinoma, melanoma, renal cell or head and neck cancer made up the dose-escalation patients. The study, taken as a whole, reports: On average, CD8+ T cells had more expanded clones than CD4+. Which antigen the expanded peripheral T cells recognized is unknown.

TCRdb's copy holds only in-frame clones and misses some; the assay was immunoSEQ multiplex PCR. Altogether nearly 50,000 clones are present, around nine tenths being singletons, with the ten largest covering less than 0.75%. About this clone: Antigen specificity is unknown.

The V gene lost 0 bases and the J gene lost 0 bases, with 9 bases spanning the gap. Germline CDR1 is SGHNT and CDR2 is YENEEA. This CDR3 has 16 residues. The chain combines TRBV11-3 with TRBJ2-1; the D gene is possibly TRBD2 (5 bases). This TCR came from an adult with an advanced solid tumor such as melanoma, head and neck, liver or kidney cancer. The sample in question was CD4+ or CD8+ T cells sorted from blood, obtained in a trial of the OX40 agonist ivuxolimab. The CDR3 DNA follows: TGTGCCAGCAGCTTAGATGGTGGGAGCTCCTACAATGAGCAGTTCTTC. Its protein is CASSLDGGSSYNEQFF.